These 16 T cell receptor beta chains were sequenced from one sample in a study of cytomegalovirus exposure and HLA in healthy donors. Use of 60 Vbeta and 13 Jbeta primers characterized the PCR. This table comes from immunoSEQ multiplex PCR, and its TCRdb copy is limited to in-frame clones, with some not included. Of roughly 220,000 clones listed, 70% to 85% are singletons. The sample taken for sequencing was PBMCs. The source is a man aged 45-65 years in good health and CMV-seronegative.

CDR3 protein: CASSGTGAKNIQYF. The CDR3 region has the DNA TGTGCCAGCAGCGGGACAGGGGCCAAAAACATTCAGTACTTC. The chain recombines TRBV28 with TRBJ2-4; 9 bases fit TRBD1. This CDR3 has 14 amino acids. The V segment lost 6 bases and the J segment 1 base; nucleotides outside the gene matches: 1. Germline V gives CDR1 MDHEN, CDR2 SYDVKM.

The sample holds a few counts of this clone. The gene calls are TRBV5-1 and TRBJ2-5; D is undetermined. Trimming removed 5 bases from V and 2 bases from J, with 10 bases in between. Germline V gene data show CDR1 as SGHRS and CDR2 as YFSETQ. This CDR3 is 13 amino acids long. The CDR3 DNA reads TGCGCCAGCAGACCCTTGCGACAAGAGACCCAGTACTTC. It is translated as CASRPLRQETQYF.

The CDR3 DNA is TGTGCCAGCAGCCCTGGGACTAGCGGGATTACCGGGGAGCTGTTTTTT. Protein sequence: CASSPGTSGITGELFF. The genes are TRBV5-4 and TRBJ2-2; TRBD2 aligns across 13 bases. The CDR3 is 16 amino acids. Per the germline V gene, CDR1 is SGHNT and CDR2 is YYREEE (reference sequence). V dropped 4 bases and J dropped 5; count of bases not matched to a gene: 5.

This chain links TRBV5-1 with TRBJ1-4; unclear D gene. Germline lookup yields CDR1 SGHRS and CDR2 YFSETQ. The length of the CDR3 is 14 residues. Trimming took 4 bases from V and 1 from J, leaving 8 bases between them. CDR3 nucleotide sequence: TGCGCCAGCAGCAGCACTCTAACTAATGAAAAACTGTTTTTT. It yields the protein CASSSTLTNEKLFF.

The J gene is TRBJ1-1, the V gene TRBV7-2, with 8 bases aligning to TRBD1. This CDR3 is built from 14 residues. J gave up 4 bases and V 5 bases, and 6 bases lay outside the gene matches. The germline gives CDR1 SGHTA, CDR2 FQGNSA. The CDR3 nucleotides read TGTGCCAGCAGCCCGACGACAGGGGCCACTGAAGCTTTCTTT. Its translation: CASSPTTGATEAFF.

The V and J genes are TRBV4-2 and TRBJ2-7; 15 bases are a match to TRBD2. Germline trimming cut 3 bases from V and 2 bases from J; bases unmatched to any gene: 5. The CDR3 covers 17 residues. Germline CDR1 and CDR2: LGHNA and YNFKEQ. For the CDR3, the DNA is TGTGCCAGCAGCCATGATGGGACTAGCGGGAGGACCTACGAGCAGTACTTC. As protein: CASSHDGTSGRTYEQYF.

The chain links TRBV27 to TRBJ2-7; D ambiguous. With 4 bases removed from V and 0 bases from J, the gap between germline ends came to 10 bases. Germline V gene data show CDR1 as MNHEY and CDR2 as SMNVEV (reference sequence). This CDR3 comprises 14 residues. For the CDR3, the DNA is TGTGCCAGCAGTTGGTCGCTCAGCTCCTACGAGCAGTACTTC. It encodes CASSWSLSSYEQYF.

The chain recombines TRBV6-1 with TRBJ2-2, with 7 bases that match TRBD1. Germline lookup yields CDR1 MNHNS and CDR2 SASEGT. V trimming: 7 bases; J trimming: 4 bases; junction bases outside the gene matches: 6. This CDR3 contains 14 residues. CDR3: CASTGTEFTGELFF. The CDR3 coding sequence is TGTGCCAGCACTGGGACAGAATTCACCGGGGAGCTGTTTTTT.

The rearrangement joins TRBV2 to TRBJ2-7, with 11 bases lining up with TRBD2. Germline assignment: CDR1 SNHLY and CDR2 FYNNEI. Trimming at V came to 7 bases and at J to 1 base, leaving 6 bases not matched to a gene. The CDR3 contains 15 residues. CDR3 sequence (DNA): TGTGCCAGCACCGATAGCGGGAGGGCATCCTACGAGCAGTACTTC. It translates to CASTDSGRASYEQYF.

J is TRBJ2-7 and V is TRBV28; a possible D gene is TRBD2 (5 bases). The CDR3 totals 15 residues. The germline gives CDR1 MDHEN, CDR2 SYDVKM. Between the trimmed V and J ends, which lost 3 bases and 11 bases, there was a span of 23 bases. In nucleotides, the CDR3 is TGTGCCAGCAGTTTCTCGAGCCTCCGGGATGTTGCCGAGTACTTC. Its translation: CASSFSSLRDVAEYF.

This clone was seen just once. The genes are TRBV28 and TRBJ1-5, with a weak D call TRBD1 (5 bases). Per germline, CDR1 MDHEN and CDR2 SYDVKM. The CDR3 covers 14 residues. V was trimmed by 6 bases and J by 2 bases, leaving 11 bases between them. CDR3 nucleotide sequence: TGTGCCAGCAGGGATGGGGGGGGCAATCAGCCCCAGCATTTT. It specifies CASRDGGGNQPQHF.

Comments on this clone: The same CDR3 can be traced to other DNA sequences in this sample. The chain uses TRBV7-2 and TRBJ2-6, with 10 bases that match TRBD2. Unmatched junction bases numbered 4, after V lost 5 bases and J lost 0 bases. The CDR3 has 17 amino acids. In germline, CDR1 is SGHTA, CDR2 FQGNSA. This chain's CDR3 is CASSRLAGNSGANVLTF. The DNA of the CDR3 is TGTGCCAGCAGCAGACTAGCGGGCAACTCTGGGGCCAACGTCCTGACTTTC.

The chain combines TRBV25-1 with TRBJ1-2; weak D call: TRBD1 (6 bases). Trimming pared 0 bases from V and 5 bases from J, leaving 16 bases between. This CDR3 has 16 residues. Per the germline V gene, CDR1 is MGHDK and CDR2 is SYGVNS. CDR3 region: CASSEYGGAQPYGYTF. CDR3 DNA sequence: TGTGCCAGCAGTGAATATGGGGGGGCGCAGCCATATGGCTACACCTTC.

This clone was counted only a few times. The V call is TRBV6-5, the J call TRBJ1-2; a possible D gene is TRBD1 (6 bases). The CDR3 consists of 13 residues. Trimming took 5 bases from V and 7 from J, leaving 14 bases between them. Per germline, CDR1 MNHEY and CDR2 SVGAGI. The CDR3 DNA follows: TGTGCCAGCAGTCCGCGACAGGTTTCTGGCTACACCTTC. Translating gives CASSPRQVSGYTF.

This chain links TRBV7-9 with TRBJ2-5; 7 bases are a match to TRBD2. V lost 4 bases, J lost 1 base, and 9 bases stayed unmatched. This CDR3 region has 16 residues. Germline V CDR1 and CDR2: SEHNR, FQNEAQ (reference sequence). CDR3 nucleotides: TGTGCCAGCAGCTCCTTAGACCGCGGGGGCCAAGAGACCCAGTACTTC. Protein product: CASSSLDRGGQETQYF.

The rearrangement links TRBV5-4 to TRBJ2-7, with D possibly matching TRBD1 (5 bases). This CDR3 has 14 residues. In germline, CDR1 is SGHNT, CDR2 YYREEE (reference sequence). Trimming cost V 0 bases and J 7 bases, with 14 bases left between them. The CDR3 region is CASSLGGRSGEQYF. CDR3 nucleotides: TGTGCCAGCAGCTTGGGGGGAAGGTCAGGGGAGCAGTACTTC.